The 17 T cell receptor beta chains below were found in one sample sequenced in a study of CD8+ T cells in alopecia areata. RNA extraction was followed by reverse transcription into cDNA, which acted as the sequencing template. Profiled with immunoSEQ multiplex PCR; TCRdb holds only in-frame clones, not every one. The record shows some 110,000 clones for this sample, with no singletons present. The sample comprised lesional skin. These receptor sequences come from a C3H/HeJ mouse with alopecia areata. As its MHC haplotype, the strain has H2-k.

This clone was seen only a few times. Germline and genes here are mouse. The sequenced fragment ends 4 residues before the CDR3 boundary, so the rest is inferred from the germline J gene. The rearrangement links TRBV13-1 to TRBJ1-1, with 7 nucleotides matching TRBD1. This CDR3 spans 17 amino acids. Germline CDR1 is NSHNY and CDR2 is SYGAGN. Losses at the gene ends were 3 bases for V and 0 bases for J; bases not matched to a gene: 11. CDR3 DNA, as far as it was read: TGTGCCAGCAGTGTCGGCTCCGGGACAGCACCAAACACA. It codes for CASSVGSGTAPNT. The complete CDR3 sequence is CASSVGSGTAPNTEVFF.

This clone was counted a few times. Translating the DNA gives a protein that differs from the TCRdb entry at residue 12; the protein shown here is that DNA translation. Gene names denote mouse genes. The DNA ends 3 residues before the CDR3 does, and the rest of the CDR3 is filled in from the germline J gene. The J gene is TRBJ1-6, the V gene TRBV13-3; TRBD1 is a possible D gene (5 bases). TRBJ1-6 is designated an ORF whose function remains uncertain. The ends were cut back, 5 bases at V and 0 bases at J, with 9 bases in the middle. This CDR3 comprises 15 residues. CDR1 is NNHDY and CDR2 is SYVADS in the germline V gene. Incomplete CDR3 DNA: TGTGCCAGCAGGCCCGACAGTTCCTATAATTCGCCC. Amino acids: CASRPDSSYNSP. The entire CDR3 is CASRPDSSYNSPLYF.

Points on this clone: Mouse gene names apply. From the germline J gene comes the end of the CDR3, since the read stops 4 residues before it. The genes are TRBV13-3 and TRBJ2-7; unclear D gene. Per the germline V gene, CDR1 is NNHDY and CDR2 is SYVADS. Trimming left V 2 bases short and J 0 bases short, with 12 bases between. This CDR3 is built from 15 residues. The sequenced CDR3 bases are TGTGCCAGCAGTGAGCCCGACAATCCCTCCTAT. Amino acids: CASSEPDNPSY. The full CDR3 is CASSEPDNPSYEQYF.

This clone was seen more than once but under ten times. The gene names given are mouse names. Read sequence stops 4 residues before the CDR3 end, and the germline J gene provides the missing end. This chain joins TRBV19 and TRBJ2-2; D is perhaps TRBD1 (6 bases). Germline CDR1 and CDR2: FNHDT and SITEND (reference sequence). CDR3 length: 15 residues. V was pared by 6 bases and J by 0 bases, with 12 bases between. Here the CDR3 reads CASTPRTANTGQLYF. The sequenced CDR3 bases are TGTGCCAGCACCCCGAGGACAGCAAACACCGGG. Complete variable domain (other parts from reference TRBV19 and TRBJ2-2): GGIITQTPKFLIGQEGQKLTLKCQQNFNHDTMYWYRQDSGKGLRLIYYSITENDLQKGDLSEGYDASREKKSSFSLTVTSAQKNEMAVFLCASTPRTANTGQLYFGEGSKLTVL.

This clone was detected only a few times. Mouse gene names apply. The missing CDR3 end, 4 residues past where the read stops, is filled in from the germline J gene. The chain combines TRBV16 with TRBJ2-5; 9 bases match TRBD2. From germline, CDR1 is SGHSA and CDR2 FRNQAP. V lost 5 bases, J lost 3 bases, and 3 bases stayed unmatched. This CDR3 has 14 amino acids. The CDR3 DNA, read in part, is TGTGCAAGCAGCCCCGGGACTGGGCAAGAC. This translates into CASSPGTGQD. The full CDR3 reads CASSPGTGQDTQYF.

For this clone: Germline and genes: mouse. The CDR3 goes on 4 residues after the read ends, and that part is filled in from the germline J gene. The chain employs TRBV13-1 and TRBJ2-7; a possible D gene is TRBD2 (6 bases). Trimming removed 3 bases from V and 0 bases from J, with 13 bases in between. CDR1 is NSHNY and CDR2 is SYGAGN in the germline V gene. The CDR3 length is 15 residues. The CDR3 loop reads CASSATGRSSYEQYF. The CDR3 bases that were read are TGTGCCAGCAGTGCCACTGGGAGGAGCTCCTAT.

As to this clone: Gene and germline names: mouse. From the germline J gene comes the end of the CDR3, since the read stops 4 residues before it. The rearrangement uses TRBV13-2 and TRBJ1-2, with a weak D call TRBD1 (5 bases). CDR1 is NNHNN and CDR2 is SYGAGS in the germline V gene (reference sequence). V lost 5 bases, J lost 1 base, and 9 bases lay in between. This CDR3 region has 13 residues. This chain's CDR3 is CASGGQKNSDYTF. The DNA read from the CDR3 is TGTGCCAGCGGAGGACAAAAAAACTCC.

About this clone itself: Gene names follow the mouse nomenclature. The CDR3 end falls 4 residues outside the read, so it is completed with the germline J gene. The V gene is TRBV1, the J gene TRBJ2-1, with D possibly being TRBD2 (6 bases). The CDR3 runs to 15 residues. Trimming removed 3 bases from V and 0 bases from J, with 9 bases in between. Germline V CDR1 and CDR2: NSQYPW, LRSPGD (reference sequence). The CDR3 reads CTCSADWFNYAEQFF. The covered CDR3 bases are TGCACCTGCAGTGCTGACTGGTTTAACTATGCT. The full variable domain, with the rest looked up from reference TRBV1 and TRBJ2-1, is VTLLEQNPRWRLVPRGQAVNLRCILKNSQYPWMSWYQQDLQKQLQWLFTLRSPGDKEVKSLPGADYLATRVTDTELRLQVANMSQGRTLYCTCSADWFNYAEQFFGPGTRLTVL.

This clone was detected only a few times. The listed genes are named as in mouse. The CDR3 end lies 4 residues beyond the end of the read and is filled in from the germline J gene. V gene TRBV13-1 combines with J gene TRBJ1-1, with 8 nucleotides matching TRBD1. The CDR3 is 14 amino acids. V was pared by 0 bases and J by 4 bases, with 2 bases of the junction left unmatched. CDR1 and CDR2 (germline): NSHNY, SYGAGN. The covered CDR3 bases are TGTGCCAGCAGTGATGCAGGGGGCTCCACA. Translation gives CASSDAGGST. The CDR3 as a whole reads CASSDAGGSTEVFF.

This clone was seen more than once but under ten times. The genes are named according to mouse. The read halts 4 residues ahead of the CDR3 end, with the missing end drawn from the germline J gene. V usage is TRBV1 and J usage is TRBJ2-3, with TRBD2 matching 9 bases. This CDR3 contains 17 residues. V lost 1 base, J lost 3 bases, and 8 bases stayed unmatched. Germline V CDR1 and CDR2: NSQYPW, LRSPGD (reference sequence). CDR3 DNA, as far as it was read: TGCACCTGCAGTGCAGCCAGGACTGGGGTTGGGGCAGAA. Residues: CTCSAARTGVGAE. The full-length CDR3 reads as CTCSAARTGVGAETLYF.

Ten or more counts support this clone. Gene names are the mouse ones. The read falls 4 residues short of the CDR3 end, and the missing part is taken from the germline J gene. The chain links TRBV13-3 to TRBJ2-7, with 8 bases identical to TRBD2. The CDR3 runs 13 residues. Germline values: CDR1 NNHDY, CDR2 SYVADS. The V gene end was trimmed by 5 bases and the J gene end by 3 bases; junction bases not matched to a gene: 4. The CDR3 region is CASRPWGVYEQYF. CDR3 DNA, as far as it was read: TGTGCCAGCAGACCCTGGGGGGTCTAT.

Points on this clone: The genes are named according to mouse. The CDR3 extends 4 residues past the end of the read, so its final part is completed from the germline J gene. The chain has TRBV1 and TRBJ2-5; the match to TRBD2 covers 9 bases. This CDR3 contains 16 residues. CDR1 is NSQYPW, CDR2 LRSPGD, per germline (reference sequence). The sequenced CDR3 bases are TGCACCTGCAGTGCAGATCTGGGGGGGAGAGAAGAC. Translating it yields CTCSADLGGRED. The full-length CDR3 reads as CTCSADLGGREDTQYF.

There are a few counts of this clone. TCRdb's protein and the DNA translation differ at residue 13; the protein here comes from the DNA. Gene and germline names: mouse. The read terminates 3 residues before the CDR3 end, so the remaining end is supplied by the germline J gene. The chain uses TRBV1 and TRBJ1-6; possible D gene TRBD1, 6 bases. TRBJ1-6 belongs to the ORF category, with a function that is uncertain. There are 16 residues in the CDR3. V dropped 2 bases and J dropped 8 bases, with 16 bases sitting between them. Per the germline V gene, CDR1 is NSQYPW and CDR2 is LRSPGD (reference sequence). The part of the CDR3 DNA that was read is TGCACCTGCAGTGCACCCTCGGGGGGCGCTGATTCGCCC. Amino acids: CTCSAPSGGADSP. The full CDR3 protein reads CTCSAPSGGADSPLYF.

This clone was counted a few times. Mouse gene names apply. The sequenced fragment ends 4 residues before the CDR3 boundary, so the rest is inferred from the germline J gene. V is TRBV13-3 and J is TRBJ1-4; D may be TRBD1 (6 bases). Trimming took off 7 bases at V and 3 bases at J, with 13 bases between the two ends. The germline CDR1 and CDR2 sequences are NNHDY and SYVADS. This CDR3 has 14 residues. The CDR3 loop is CASEGGTTNERLFF. The CDR3 DNA, read in part, is TGTGCCAGCGAGGGCGGGACAACCAACGAA.

As regards this clone: Genes and germline are mouse. The CDR3 end falls 4 residues outside the read, so it is completed with the germline J gene. The J gene is TRBJ1-2, the V gene TRBV13-3; the D gene is possibly TRBD1 (5 bases). The CDR3 is made up of 15 amino acids. V lost 4 bases, J lost 0 bases, and 13 bases lay in between. Germline assignment: CDR1 NNHDY and CDR2 SYVADS. The CDR3 loop is CASSLTGIANSDYTF. The CDR3 DNA, read in part, is TGTGCCAGCAGTCTTACAGGAATTGCAAACTCC.

For this clone: Gene names denote mouse genes. The read ends 4 residues before the CDR3 terminus; that terminus is restored from the germline J gene. The chain recombines TRBV1 with TRBJ2-7; possible D gene TRBD2, 5 bases. V gave up 0 bases and J gave up 3 bases, with 12 bases separating them. Per the germline V gene, CDR1 is NSQYPW and CDR2 is LRSPGD (reference sequence). The CDR3 is 15 amino acids. The part of the CDR3 DNA that was read is TGCACCTGCAGTGCAGATCATATGGACTACTAT. Translation gives CTCSADHMDYY. In full, the CDR3 reads CTCSADHMDYYEQYF. Based on the CDR3 plus reference TRBV1 and TRBJ2-7, the full variable domain is VTLLEQNPRWRLVPRGQAVNLRCILKNSQYPWMSWYQQDLQKQLQWLFTLRSPGDKEVKSLPGADYLATRVTDTELRLQVANMSQGRTLYCTCSADHMDYYEQYFGPGTRLTVL.

Concerning this clone: Any gene name here is a mouse gene name. The CDR3 end is not reached by the read, which stops 4 residues before it; the germline J gene fills it in. This rearrangement joins TRBV19 to TRBJ1-4; TRBD1 aligns across 7 bases. The CDR3 runs 14 residues. Germline CDR1 is FNHDT and CDR2 is SITEND (reference sequence). The V segment lost 4 bases and the J segment 3 bases; nucleotides outside the gene matches: 3. CDR3: CASSDRATNERLFF. CDR3 bases read: TGTGCCAGCAGTGACAGGGCGACCAACGAA.